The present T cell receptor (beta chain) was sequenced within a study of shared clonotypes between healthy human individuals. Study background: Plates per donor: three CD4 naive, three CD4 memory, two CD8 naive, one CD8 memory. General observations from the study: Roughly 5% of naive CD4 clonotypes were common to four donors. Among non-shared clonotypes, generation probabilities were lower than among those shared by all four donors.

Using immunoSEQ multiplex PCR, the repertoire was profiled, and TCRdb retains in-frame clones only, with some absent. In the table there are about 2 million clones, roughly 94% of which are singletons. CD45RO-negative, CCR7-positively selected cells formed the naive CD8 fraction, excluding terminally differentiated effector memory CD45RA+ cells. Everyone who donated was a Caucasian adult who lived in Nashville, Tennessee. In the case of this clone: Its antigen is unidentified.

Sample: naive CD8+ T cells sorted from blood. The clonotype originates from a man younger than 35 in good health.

CDR3 DNA: TGTGCCAGCAGTGAAAGTCATATCTCGCACTACGAGCAGTACTTC. This sequence encodes CASSESHISHYEQYF. This chain joins TRBV6-1 and TRBJ2-7; D is unclear. This CDR3 region has 15 residues. The germline V and J ends were trimmed by 2 bases and 3 bases, with 14 bases remaining between them. Germline V gene lookup returns CDR1 MNHNS and CDR2 SASEGT.